This T cell receptor (beta chain) was sequenced for a study of cytomegalovirus exposure and HLA in healthy donors. Findings of the study overall: In a later analysis, most CMV-associated TCR beta chains appeared HLA-restricted. In an earlier analysis, in several hundred donors, most V segments appeared productive either ~87% or ~30% of the time.

This clone was counted a single time. Its antigen is not known. There are 13 residues in the CDR3. The V gene end was trimmed by 5 bases and the J gene end by 10 bases; junction bases not matched to a gene: 6. Germline V gene lookup returns CDR1 MNHEY and CDR2 SVGAGI. Primers: 60 Vbeta forward and 13 Jbeta reverse. In the authors' workflow: As a later analysis found, there were 78 million or so unique TCR beta chains, of which some 10 million were shared. Profiled with immunoSEQ multiplex PCR; TCRdb holds only in-frame clones, not every one. The DNA was the basis for D and trimming; V, J and clone size are from that table. The sample contains nearly 110,000 clones, over 55% of which appear only once.

The TCR sequence derives from a female donor in good health and CMV-seronegative. The rearrangement links TRBV6-5 to TRBJ2-1; 9 positions agree with TRBD2. Sequenced material: PBMCs. CDR3 protein: CASSPSGKGEQFF. Written as DNA, the CDR3 is TGTGCCAGCAGTCCTAGCGGGAAAGGCGAGCAGTTCTTC.